The clone carrying this TCR beta chain was recorded at least ten times. What it recognizes is unknown. This beta chain lies outside the target of a library built for alpha chains; its clone size means little. The time point: sample taken at primary tumor resection. The authors sequenced whole RNA from tumor, nontumor lung or frozen PBMC without sorting. TCRdb recomputed calls from the 5' RACE reads with MiXCR, one row per CDR3 protein. This sample has some 11,000 distinct CDR3 sequences; about 3.5% occur once, and the top ten carry under 60%. These data come from a study of spatial heterogeneity in lung cancer. On the study more broadly: There were consistently more beta-chain sequences detected than alpha-chain sequences.

Study results and caveats: Resection saw ubiquitous expanded tumor TCRs appear in blood more than follow-up did.

This CDR3 spans 15 amino acids. V was clipped by 3 bases and J by 4 bases; unmatched bases: 10. Germline CDR1 and CDR2: DFQATT and SNEGSKA (reference sequence). The sequenced sample was PBMCs, obtained at surgery. The TCR was taken from a female donor with early-stage non-small cell lung cancer. The chain recombines TRBV20-1 with TRBJ2-7; 9 nucleotides line up with TRBD2. In DNA, the CDR3 is TGCAGTGCTAGGGGGGTAGCGGGAGCGATTTACGAGCAGTACTTC. Translating it yields CSARGVAGAIYEQYF.